A few counts support the clone carrying this TCR beta chain. The antigen is unknown. Amplification by 5'RACE using constant-segment primers produced TCR alpha and TCR beta cDNA libraries that carried sample barcodes and UMIs. MiXCR, run by TCRdb on the 5' RACE reads, gives a single entry per CDR3 protein. This sample has under 650,000 distinct CDR3 sequences, with more than 15% found just once. The source of the sample is a study of T-cell memory formation after mild COVID-19. Study background: There were largely donor-specific TCR clusters.

Notes on the study in general: Cross-reactive memory appears to have joined, as suggested by some responding clones showing up in pre-infection memory. CM and EM subsets held most contracting CD4+ clones; EMRA held CD8+ ones.

Input material: PBMCs or a T cell subset sorted from them (not recorded which). The source is an adult woman who had mild COVID-19 (a few samples of this study predate the infection). Cell type and time point are not known.

CDR3 DNA sequence: TGTGCCAGCAGTTCGGTTTCCCTTCACTATGGCTACACCTTC. Protein product: CASSSVSLHYGYTF. The rearrangement joins TRBV12-3 or TRBV12-4 to TRBJ1-2; D not certain. This CDR3 is 14 amino acids long. The V gene lost 4 bases and the J gene lost 3 bases, with 12 bases spanning the gap.